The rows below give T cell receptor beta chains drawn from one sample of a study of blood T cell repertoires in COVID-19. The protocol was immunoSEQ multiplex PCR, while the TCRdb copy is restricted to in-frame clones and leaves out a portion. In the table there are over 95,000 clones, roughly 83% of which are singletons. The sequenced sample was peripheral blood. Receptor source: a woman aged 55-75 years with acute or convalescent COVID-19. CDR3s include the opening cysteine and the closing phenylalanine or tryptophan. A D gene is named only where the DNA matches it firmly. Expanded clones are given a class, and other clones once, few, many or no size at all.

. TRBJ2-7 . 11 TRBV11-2 TGTGCCAGCAGCCGGGGGTACGAGCAGTACTTC CASSRGYEQYF
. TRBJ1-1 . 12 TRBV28 TGTGCCAGCAGTTTATTGGGAGCTGAAGCTTTCTTT CASSLLGAEAFF
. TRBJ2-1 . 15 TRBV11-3 TGTGCCAGTGCCGGGGGGCGGGGCAGCTACAATGAGCAGTTCTTC CASAGGRGSYNEQFF
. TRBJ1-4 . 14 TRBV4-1 TGCGCCAGCAGCCAAGAGGGAGGTCGGGAAAAACTGTTTTTT CASSQEGGREKLFF
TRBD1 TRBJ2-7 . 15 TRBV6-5 TGTGCCAGCAGTTTAACAGGGGGCGTCCCCTACGAGCAGTACTTC CASSLTGGVPYEQYF
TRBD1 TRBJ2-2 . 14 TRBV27 TGTGCCAGCAGTGACAGGGAAGACACCGGGGAGCTGTTTTTT CASSDREDTGELFF
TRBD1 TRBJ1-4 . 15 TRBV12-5 TGTGCTAGTGGTTTGCCAACCGGACAGGGGGCAAAACTGTTTTTT CASGLPTGQGAKLFF
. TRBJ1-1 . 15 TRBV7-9 TGTGCCAGCAGCTTAGCCGCAGGGATAGGAACTGAAGCTTTCTTT CASSLAAGIGTEAFF
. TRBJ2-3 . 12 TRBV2 TGTGCCAGCAGGCCCAAGCACGATACGCAGTATTTT CASRPKHDTQYF
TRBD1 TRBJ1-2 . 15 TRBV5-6 TGTGCCAGCAGCTGGGAGGTTCAGGGGGCCTATGGCTACACCTTC CASSWEVQGAYGYTF
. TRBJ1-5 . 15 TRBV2 TGTGCCAGCAGTGCGACAGTTAATAGCAATCAGCCCCAGCATTTT CASSATVNSNQPQHF
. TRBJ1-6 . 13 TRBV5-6 TGTGCCAGCAGCTTGGCTGGTATTTCAGGCTCAGAATTT CASSLAGISGSEF
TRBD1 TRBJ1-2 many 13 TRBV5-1 TGCGCCAGCAGCACAGGGGGTAGCTATGGCTACACCTTC CASSTGGSYGYTF
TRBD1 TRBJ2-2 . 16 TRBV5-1 TGCGCCAGCAGCTCGACAGGGGGCGCCGACACCGGGGAGCTGTTTTTT CASSSTGGADTGELFF
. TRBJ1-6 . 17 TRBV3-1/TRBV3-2 TGTGCCAGCAGCCAGGAGGCTCGAATTTGGGTGCTTTCACCCCTCCACTTT CASSQEARIWVLSPLHF
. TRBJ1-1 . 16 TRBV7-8 TGTGCCAGCAGCTTAGGACGGAACACTAGGAACACTGAAGCTTTCTTT CASSLGRNTRNTEAFF
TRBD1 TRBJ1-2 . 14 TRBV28 TGTGCCAGCCTTCAGGCAGGGGGCGGCTATGGCTACACCTTC CASLQAGGGYGYTF
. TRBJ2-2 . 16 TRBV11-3 TGTGCCAGCAGCCCCACCCCCAGACGGGGCACCGGGGAGCTGTTTTTT CASSPTPRRGTGELFF
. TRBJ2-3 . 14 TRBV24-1 TGTGCCACCAGTGATGGAGGGACTTCAGATACGCAGTATTTT CATSDGGTSDTQYF
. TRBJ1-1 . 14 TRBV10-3 TGTGCCATCAGGGGGGACACCATGAACACTGAAGCTTTCTTT CAIRGDTMNTEAFF
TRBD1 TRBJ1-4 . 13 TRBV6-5 TGTGCCAGCAGCTGGACAGGGCGGGAAAAACTGTTTTTT CASSWTGREKLFF
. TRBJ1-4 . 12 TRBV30 TGTGCCTGGAGTGTTAGCAATGAAAAACTGTTTTTT CAWSVSNEKLFF
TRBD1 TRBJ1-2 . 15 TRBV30 TGTGCCTGGAGTGCCGGGACAGCAACTAACTATGGCTACACCTTC CAWSAGTATNYGYTF
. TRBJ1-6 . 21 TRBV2 TGTGCCAGCCGACACCCTTTCCGGTCACAGGGTGCTACTGGATATAATTCACCCCTCCACTTT CASRHPFRSQGATGYNSPLHF
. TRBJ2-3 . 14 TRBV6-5 TGTGCCAGCAGTCCGGGGGTCTTAGGAGATACGCAGTATTTT CASSPGVLGDTQYF
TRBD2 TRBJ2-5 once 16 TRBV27 TGTGCCAGCAGTCCCTGGTTAGCGGGGGGACAAGAGACCCAGTACTTC CASSPWLAGGQETQYF
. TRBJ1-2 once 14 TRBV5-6 TGTGCCAGCAGCTTAGCCTGGAGAGACTATGGCTACACCTTC CASSLAWRDYGYTF
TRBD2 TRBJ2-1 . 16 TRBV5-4 TGTGCCAGCAGCTTACCCACTAGCGGGGGACACAATGAGCAGTTCTTC CASSLPTSGGHNEQFF
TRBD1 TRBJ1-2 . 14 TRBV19 TGTGCCAGTGGCCCCGACAGGGGGCGAGAAGGCTACACCTTC CASGPDRGREGYTF
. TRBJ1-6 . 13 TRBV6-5 TGTGCCAGCATCTTATCGGGGAATTCACCCCTCCACTTT CASILSGNSPLHF
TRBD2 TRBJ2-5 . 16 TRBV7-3 TGTGCCAGCAGCTCTGGACTAGCGGGGGGCCAAGAGACCCAGTACTTC CASSSGLAGGQETQYF
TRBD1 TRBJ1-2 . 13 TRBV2 TGTGCCAGCAGGAGGGGGCTAGGCTATGGCTACACCTTC CASRRGLGYGYTF